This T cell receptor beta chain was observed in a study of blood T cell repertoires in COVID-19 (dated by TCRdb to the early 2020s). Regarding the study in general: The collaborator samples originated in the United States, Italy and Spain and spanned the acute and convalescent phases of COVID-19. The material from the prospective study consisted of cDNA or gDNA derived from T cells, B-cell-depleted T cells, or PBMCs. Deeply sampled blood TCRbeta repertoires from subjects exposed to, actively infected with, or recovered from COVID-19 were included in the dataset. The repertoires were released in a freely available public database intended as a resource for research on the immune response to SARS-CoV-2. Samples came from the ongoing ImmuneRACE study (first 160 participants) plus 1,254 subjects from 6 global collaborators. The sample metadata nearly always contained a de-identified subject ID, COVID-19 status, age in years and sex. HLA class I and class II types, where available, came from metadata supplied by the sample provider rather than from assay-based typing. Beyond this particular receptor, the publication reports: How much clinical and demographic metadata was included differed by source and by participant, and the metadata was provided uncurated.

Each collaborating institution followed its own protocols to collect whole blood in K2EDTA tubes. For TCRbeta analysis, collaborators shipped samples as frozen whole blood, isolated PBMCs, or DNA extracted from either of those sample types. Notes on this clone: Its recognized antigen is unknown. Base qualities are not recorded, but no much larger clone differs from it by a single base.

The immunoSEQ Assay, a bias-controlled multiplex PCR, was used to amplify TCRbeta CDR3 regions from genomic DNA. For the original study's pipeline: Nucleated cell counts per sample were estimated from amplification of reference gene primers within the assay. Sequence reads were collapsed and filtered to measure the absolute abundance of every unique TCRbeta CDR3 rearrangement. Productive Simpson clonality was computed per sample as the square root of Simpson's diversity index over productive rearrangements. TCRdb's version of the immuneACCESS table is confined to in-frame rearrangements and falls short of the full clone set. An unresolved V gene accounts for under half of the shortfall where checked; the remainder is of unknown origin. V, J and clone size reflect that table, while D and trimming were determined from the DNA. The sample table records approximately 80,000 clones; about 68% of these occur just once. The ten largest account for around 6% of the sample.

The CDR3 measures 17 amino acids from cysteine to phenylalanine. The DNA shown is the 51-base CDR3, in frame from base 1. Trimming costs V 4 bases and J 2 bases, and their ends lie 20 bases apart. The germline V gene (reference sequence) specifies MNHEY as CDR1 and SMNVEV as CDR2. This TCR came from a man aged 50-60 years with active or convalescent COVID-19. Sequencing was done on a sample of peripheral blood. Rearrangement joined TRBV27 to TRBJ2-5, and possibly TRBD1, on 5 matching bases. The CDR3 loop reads CASSSSSRGGIQETQYF. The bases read TGTGCCAGCAGTTCCTCTTCTAGGGGCGGAATACAAGAGACCCAGTACTTC.